This T cell receptor beta chain comes out of a study of blood T cell repertoires in COVID-19. Study background: Acute and convalescent COVID-19 specimens originated in the United States, Italy and Spain. From T cells, B-cell-depleted T cells, or PBMCs came the material, which was cDNA or gDNA.

Source study methods: Nucleated cell counts were estimated from reference gene primer amplification. Repertoires were generated with immunoSEQ multiplex PCR, while TCRdb's copy carries only in-frame clones and drops some. That table gives V, J and clone size, and the DNA gave D and trimming. Among about 110,000 clones listed, 70% to 90% were seen once. This CDR3 region has 13 residues. V was clipped by 0 bases and J by 6 bases, with 6 bases between them. Per germline, CDR1 MNHEY and CDR2 SVGAGI. The sequencing sample was made of peripheral blood. The rearrangement uses TRBV6-5 and TRBJ1-5; no definite D call. The receptor was isolated from a human donor in a cohort sampled during active COVID-19. DNA of the CDR3: TGTGCCAGCAGTTACTCGAGAGGTCAGCCCCAGCATTTT. This sequence encodes CASSYSRGQPQHF.